This T cell receptor (beta chain) was identified during a study of OX40 agonist ivuxolimab in advanced cancers. Study in general: The study treated patients with ivuxolimab, an agonistic anti-OX40 (CD134) antibody. Intravenous ivuxolimab was administered to patients every 2 weeks at 0.01 to 10 mg/kg. Partial responses were achieved by three patients: one hepatocellular carcinoma, two cutaneous melanoma.

Germline lookup yields CDR1 MNHNS and CDR2 SASEGT. Trimming stripped 6 bases from V and 1 base from J, with 9 bases between. The CDR3 is 13 residues long. This clone was picked up a small number of times. Its antigen is still unknown. The table came from immunoSEQ multiplex PCR; TCRdb's copy has only in-frame clones and leaves some out. The top ten clones hold 2.5% to 3% of a sample with roughly 34,000 clones, roughly four fifths of them seen once. Study results and caveats: Antigen specificity of clonally expanded peripheral T cells was not established.

This rearrangement joins TRBV6-1 to TRBJ1-2; D might be TRBD1 (5 bases). This receptor was identified in an adult with an advanced solid tumor such as melanoma, head and neck, liver or kidney cancer. Sample: CD4+ or CD8+ T cells sorted from blood, taken in a trial of the OX40 agonist ivuxolimab. In DNA form, the CDR3 reads TGTGCCAGCAGGCGCGACAGTAACTATGGCTACACCTTC. Translation: CASRRDSNYGYTF.